A single sample is the source of the 24 T cell receptor beta chains below, sequenced in a study of blood T cell repertoires in COVID-19. TCRdb's copy holds only in-frame clones and misses some; the assay was immunoSEQ multiplex PCR. The table has about 280,000 clones, 82% seen once. Sequences were obtained from PBMCs or T cells enriched from blood (not recorded which). The receptors shown here come from a man aged 40-55 years who had been exposed to COVID-19.

The J gene is TRBJ1-2, the V gene TRBV5-4, with D unclear. Trimming left V 4 bases short and J 8 bases short, with 15 bases between. There are 13 residues in the CDR3. Germline V gene lookup returns CDR1 SGHNT and CDR2 YYREEE (reference sequence). DNA of the CDR3: TGTGCCAGCAGCACCCCTGGGTTGCGGGGCTACACCTTC. Encoded protein: CASSTPGLRGYTF.

The chain combines TRBV5-1 with TRBJ2-3; possibly TRBD2 for D (5 bases). V shed 6 bases and J shed 5 bases, with 16 bases lying between them. Germline CDR1 SGHRS, CDR2 YFSETQ. This CDR3 has 14 residues. CDR3 protein: CASTGLQDGDTQYF. The CDR3 DNA sequence: TGCGCCAGCACCGGACTTCAAGATGGAGATACGCAGTATTTT.

The V and J genes are TRBV5-1 and TRBJ2-5; 7 bases map to TRBD2. Germline V lookup: CDR1 SGHRS, CDR2 YFSETQ. Trimming removed 6 bases from V and 4 bases from J; junction bases left unmatched: 9. This CDR3 comprises 14 residues. This chain's CDR3 is CASTISREGETQYF. The CDR3 DNA reads TGCGCCAGCACCATATCCAGGGAGGGAGAGACCCAGTACTTC.

This clone has just a few counts. CDR3 amino acids: CASSLAGDYEQYF. DNA of the CDR3: TGTGCCAGCAGTTTAGCGGGGGACTACGAGCAGTACTTC. The V call is TRBV28, the J call TRBJ2-7, with TRBD2 identical over 7 bases. The CDR3 consists of 13 residues. Unmatched junction bases numbered 1, after V lost 2 bases and J lost 3 bases. Germline CDR1 is MDHEN and CDR2 is SYDVKM.

The J gene is TRBJ1-2, the V gene TRBV11-2, with D maybe TRBD1 (5 bases). V was pared by 5 bases and J by 4 bases, with 17 bases between. This CDR3 region has 15 residues. The germline V gene has CDR1 SGHAT and CDR2 FQNNGV. The CDR3 DNA sequence: TGTGCCAGCAGCCGTGGCCTCCAGGGCCTCTATGGCTACACCTTC. Amino acid sequence: CASSRGLQGLYGYTF.

V usage is TRBV19 and J usage is TRBJ1-2; no definite D call. This CDR3 comprises 11 residues. Trimming cost V 4 bases and J 4 bases, with 4 bases left between them. Per germline, CDR1 LNHDA and CDR2 SQIVND (reference sequence). CDR3 sequence reads: CASSNSYGYTF. CDR3 nucleotides: TGTGCCAGTAGTAACAGCTATGGCTACACCTTC.

With regard to this clone: The sample carries other DNA sequences with the same CDR3. V and J are TRBV10-1 and TRBJ2-7; TRBD2 matches 7 bases. Trimming cost V 6 bases and J 0 bases; bases outside gene matches: 5. CDR3 length equals 14 residues. Germline assignment: CDR1 WNHNN and CDR2 SYGVQD (reference sequence). This CDR3 reads CASSVGGSSYEQYF. The CDR3 nucleotides read TGCGCCAGCAGCGTCGGCGGGAGCTCCTACGAGCAGTACTTC.

This chain links TRBV9 with TRBJ2-5; TRBD2 aligns across 10 bases. Losses at the gene ends were 1 base for V and 5 bases for J; bases not matched to a gene: 5. The CDR3 is made up of 15 amino acids. From germline, CDR1 is SGDLS and CDR2 YYNGEE. The CDR3 nucleotides read TGTGCCAGCAGCGTATGGCTAGCGGGAGCGGAGACCCAGTACTTC. The encoded protein is CASSVWLAGAETQYF.

The CDR3 region has the DNA TGCGCCAGCAGCCAAGAAACGGGGACTAGCGGCACCTACGAGCAGTACTTC. Protein product: CASSQETGTSGTYEQYF. The chain employs TRBV4-1 and TRBJ2-7, with 11 bases identical to TRBD2. J lost 2 bases, V lost 0 bases, and 6 bases had no gene match. This CDR3 is built from 17 residues. The V gene's germline CDR1 is MGHRA and CDR2 YSYEKL.

The chain links TRBV28 to TRBJ2-1; D uncertain. The CDR3 loop spans 11 amino acids. Trimming pared 6 bases from V and 9 bases from J, leaving 9 bases between. The germline V gene has CDR1 MDHEN and CDR2 SYDVKM. In DNA, the CDR3 is TGTGCCAGCAGCGGGTTTGTTGAGCAGTTCTTC. This sequence encodes CASSGFVEQFF. The full variable domain, completed using reference TRBV28 and TRBJ2-1, is DVKVTQSSRYLVKRTGEKVFLECVQDMDHENMFWYRQDPGLGLRLIYFSYDVKMKEKGDIPEGYSVSREKKERFSLILESASTNQTSMYLCASSGFVEQFFGPGTRLTVL.

The CDR3 loop reads CATGLAGLNTGELFF. The CDR3 nucleotides are TGTGCCACCGGACTAGCGGGGTTGAACACCGGGGAGCTGTTTTTT. The J gene is TRBJ2-2, the V gene TRBV24-1, with TRBD2 identical over 12 bases. The junction had 2 bases not matched to a gene; V was cut back by 9 bases and J by 1 base. The CDR3 is made up of 15 amino acids. From germline, CDR1 is KGHDR and CDR2 SFDVKD.

The chain carries TRBV6-5 and TRBJ2-3, with D maybe TRBD2 (5 bases). CDR1 is MNHEY and CDR2 is SVGAGI in the germline V gene. Trimming took off 5 bases at V and 2 bases at J, with 11 bases between the two ends. CDR3 length: 14 amino acids. The CDR3 nucleotides read TGTGCCAGCAGTCGACTAAGCGCCACAGATACGCAGTATTTT. Translating gives CASSRLSATDTQYF.

This clone was seen once. V gene TRBV5-6 combines with J gene TRBJ2-2; D unclear. Trimming removed 0 bases at V and 1 base at J, with 13 bases between. The CDR3 is made up of 17 amino acids. Germline CDR1 reads SGHDT; CDR2 reads YYEEEE. The CDR3, as DNA: TGTGCCAGCAGCTTGGCCGTCACTCACTGGAACACCGGGGAGCTGTTTTTT. This codes for CASSLAVTHWNTGELFF.

Of note for this clone: A read error is possible here, since a much larger clone lies one base away. Within the sample, other DNA sequences also encode this same CDR3. The chain's CDR3 is CASSLGGGGRATDTQYF. CDR3 coding DNA: TGTGCCAGCAGCTTAGGGGGGGGCGGGAGGGCGACAGATACGCAGTATTTT. The chain carries TRBV7-2 and TRBJ2-3, with 9 bases fitting TRBD2. CDR3 length: 17 amino acids. Trimming at V came to 1 base and at J to 3 bases, leaving 8 bases not matched to a gene. CDR1 is SGHTA, CDR2 FQGNSA, per germline.

The rearrangement joins TRBV19 to TRBJ2-7; maybe TRBD1 (6 bases). CDR3 length: 14 residues. Germline V gene data show CDR1 as LNHDA and CDR2 as SQIVND (reference sequence). With 9 bases removed from V and 3 bases from J, the gap between germline ends came to 18 bases. In DNA, the CDR3 is TGTGCCAGCTCACATAGGGGACATAACTACGAGCAGTACTTC. Its translation: CASSHRGHNYEQYF.

The chain uses TRBV19 and TRBJ1-1; TRBD1 is a possible D gene (5 bases). The V and J ends lost 3 bases and 4 bases respectively, with 12 bases between them. This CDR3 contains 14 residues. Germline CDR1 and CDR2: LNHDA and SQIVND (reference sequence). CDR3: CASSIGGVRTEAFF. The DNA of the CDR3 is TGTGCCAGTAGTATTGGAGGGGTCCGCACTGAAGCTTTCTTT.

This chain joins TRBV11-3 and TRBJ2-7, with a weak D call TRBD2 (5 bases). The V and J ends lost 0 bases and 3 bases respectively, with 6 bases between them. CDR1 is SGHNT, CDR2 YENEEA, per germline. The CDR3 covers 13 residues. CDR3 DNA sequence: TGTGCCAGCAGCTTAGACGGGGACTACGAGCAGTACTTC. It translates to CASSLDGDYEQYF.

V usage is TRBV6-5 and J usage is TRBJ1-5, with 8 nucleotides matching TRBD1. V gave up 4 bases and J gave up 2 bases; unmatched junction bases: 4. The CDR3 has 15 residues. Germline assignment: CDR1 MNHEY and CDR2 SVGAGI. CDR3 protein: CASSLDRGGNQPQHF. The CDR3 DNA follows: TGTGCCAGCAGTTTAGACAGGGGAGGCAATCAGCCCCAGCATTTT.

J is TRBJ1-1 and V is TRBV18; no reliable D call. Trimming took 5 bases from V and 7 from J, leaving 20 bases between them. The CDR3 runs 15 residues. Germline V gene lookup returns CDR1 KGHSH and CDR2 LQKENI. The CDR3 loop reads CASSSEAVSASEAFF. The CDR3 coding sequence is TGTGCCAGCTCATCTGAGGCCGTCTCGGCCAGTGAAGCTTTCTTT.

J is TRBJ1-5 and V is TRBV4-1, with D tentatively TRBD1 (6 bases). The CDR3 runs 15 residues. Germline V gene lookup returns CDR1 MGHRA and CDR2 YSYEKL. V lost 1 base and J 1 base, leaving 8 bases between the germline ends. The CDR3 loop is CASSQGQASNQPQHF. The CDR3 bases are TGCGCCAGCAGCCAAGGACAGGCCAGCAATCAGCCCCAGCATTTT.

J is TRBJ2-5 and V is TRBV11-3; 9 bases are a match to TRBD1. Germline CDR1 and CDR2: SGHNT and YENEEA. CDR3 length: 16 amino acids. With 5 bases clipped from V and 5 bases from J, the junction kept 12 bases outside the gene matches. The CDR3 coding sequence is TGTGCCAGCAGCGAAACAGGGGGCTGGGGTCGGGAGACCCAGTACTTC. It codes for CASSETGGWGRETQYF. The whole variable domain, filled in from reference TRBV11-3 and TRBJ2-5, reads EAGVVQSPRYKIIEKKQPVAFWCNPISGHNTLYWYLQNLGQGPELLIRYENEEAVDDSQLPKDRFSAERLKGVDSTLKIQPAELGDSAVYLCASSETGGWGRETQYFGPGTRLLVL.

This chain joins TRBV6-5 and TRBJ1-1; D is uncertain. Germline assignment: CDR1 MNHEY and CDR2 SVGAGI. Trimming cost V 7 bases and J 2 bases, with 5 bases left between them. The CDR3 has 11 amino acids. The CDR3 here is CASIINTEAFF. DNA of the CDR3: TGTGCCAGCATTATAAACACTGAAGCTTTCTTT.

V and J are TRBV9 and TRBJ1-1; 9 bases agree with TRBD1. CDR1 is SGDLS and CDR2 is YYNGEE in the germline V gene. The CDR3 extends over 16 amino acids. J gave up 1 base and V 4 bases, and 8 bases lay outside the gene matches. The CDR3 loop is CASSLGGQGPNTEAFF. The CDR3 DNA reads TGTGCCAGCAGCTTGGGCGGACAGGGGCCGAACACTGAAGCTTTCTTT.

This clone has only a few counts. The V gene is TRBV5-1, the J gene TRBJ1-6; possibly TRBD1 for D (6 bases). The germline CDR1 and CDR2 sequences are SGHRS and YFSETQ. The germline V and J ends were trimmed by 2 bases and 10 bases, with 13 bases remaining between them. The CDR3 extends over 14 amino acids. This chain's CDR3 is CASSFRQGNSPLHF. The CDR3 coding sequence is TGCGCCAGCAGCTTTCGGCAGGGGAACTCACCCCTCCACTTT.